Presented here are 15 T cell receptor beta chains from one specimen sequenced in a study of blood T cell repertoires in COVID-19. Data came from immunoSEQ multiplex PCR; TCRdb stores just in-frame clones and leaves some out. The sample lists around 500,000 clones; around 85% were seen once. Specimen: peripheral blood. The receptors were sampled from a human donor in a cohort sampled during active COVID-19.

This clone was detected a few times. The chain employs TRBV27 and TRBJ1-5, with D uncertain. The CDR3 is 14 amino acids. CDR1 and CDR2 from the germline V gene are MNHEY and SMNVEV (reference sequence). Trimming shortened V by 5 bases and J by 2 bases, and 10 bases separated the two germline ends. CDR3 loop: CASSPAEGNQPQHF. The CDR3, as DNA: TGTGCCAGCAGTCCCGCGGAGGGCAATCAGCCCCAGCATTTT.

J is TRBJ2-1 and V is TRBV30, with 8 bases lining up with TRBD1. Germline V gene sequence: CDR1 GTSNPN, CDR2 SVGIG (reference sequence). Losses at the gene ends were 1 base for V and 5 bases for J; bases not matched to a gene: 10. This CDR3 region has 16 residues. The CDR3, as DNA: TGTGCCTGGAGTGGGGCGACAGGGGTCCTTCACAATGAGCAGTTCTTC. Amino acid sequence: CAWSGATGVLHNEQFF.

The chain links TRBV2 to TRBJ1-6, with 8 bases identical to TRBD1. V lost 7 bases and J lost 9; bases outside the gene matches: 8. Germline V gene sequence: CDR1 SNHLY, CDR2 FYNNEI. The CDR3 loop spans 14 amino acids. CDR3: CASIIGQGISPLHF. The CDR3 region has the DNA TGTGCCAGCATTATAGGACAGGGAATTTCACCCCTCCACTTT.

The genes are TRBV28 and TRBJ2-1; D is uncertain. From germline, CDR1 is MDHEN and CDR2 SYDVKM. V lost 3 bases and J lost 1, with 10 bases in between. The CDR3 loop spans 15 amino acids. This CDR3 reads CASSLRPVSYNEQFF. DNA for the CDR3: TGTGCCAGCAGTTTGAGGCCTGTTTCCTACAATGAGCAGTTCTTC.

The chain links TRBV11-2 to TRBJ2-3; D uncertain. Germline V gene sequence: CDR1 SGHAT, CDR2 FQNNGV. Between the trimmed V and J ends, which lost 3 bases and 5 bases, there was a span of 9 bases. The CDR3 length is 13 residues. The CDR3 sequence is CASSFPSGDTQYF. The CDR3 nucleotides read TGTGCCAGCAGCTTTCCGTCCGGAGATACGCAGTATTTT.

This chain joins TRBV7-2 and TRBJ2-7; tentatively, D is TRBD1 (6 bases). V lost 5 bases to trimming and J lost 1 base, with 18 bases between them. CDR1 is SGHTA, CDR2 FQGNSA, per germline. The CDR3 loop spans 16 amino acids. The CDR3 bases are TGTGCCAGCAGCCCTATGGGGACATCCGCTTCCTACGAGCAGTACTTC. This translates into CASSPMGTSASYEQYF.

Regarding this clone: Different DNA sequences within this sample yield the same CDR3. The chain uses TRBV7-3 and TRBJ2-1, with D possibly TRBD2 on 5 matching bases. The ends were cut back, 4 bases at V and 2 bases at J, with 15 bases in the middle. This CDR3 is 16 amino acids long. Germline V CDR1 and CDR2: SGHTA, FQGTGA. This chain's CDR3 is CASSSRGSVPYNEQFF. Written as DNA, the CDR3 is TGTGCCAGCAGCTCCCGTGGTAGCGTACCCTACAATGAGCAGTTCTTC.

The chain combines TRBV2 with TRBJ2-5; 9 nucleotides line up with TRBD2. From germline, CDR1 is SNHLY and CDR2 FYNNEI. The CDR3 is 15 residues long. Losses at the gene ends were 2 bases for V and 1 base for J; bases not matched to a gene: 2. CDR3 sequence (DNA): TGTGCCAGCAGTGAACTAGCGGGAATCCAAGAGACCCAGTACTTC. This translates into CASSELAGIQETQYF.

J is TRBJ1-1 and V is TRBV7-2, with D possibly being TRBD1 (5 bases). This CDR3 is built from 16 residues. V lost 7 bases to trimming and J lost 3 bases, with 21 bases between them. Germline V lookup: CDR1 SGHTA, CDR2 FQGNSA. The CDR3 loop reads CASTLPRGIWDTEAFF. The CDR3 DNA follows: TGTGCCAGCACCCTCCCTCGGGGGATATGGGACACTGAAGCTTTCTTT.

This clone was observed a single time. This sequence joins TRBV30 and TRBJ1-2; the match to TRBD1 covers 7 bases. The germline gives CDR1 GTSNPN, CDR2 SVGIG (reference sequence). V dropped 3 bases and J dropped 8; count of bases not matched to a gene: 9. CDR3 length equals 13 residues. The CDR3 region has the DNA TGTGCCTGGAGCGCACAGGGGTTGCGGGGCTACACCTTC. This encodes CAWSAQGLRGYTF. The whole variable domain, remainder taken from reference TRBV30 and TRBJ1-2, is SQTIHQWPATLVQPVGSPLSLECTVEGTSNPNLYWYRQAAGRGLQLLFYSVGIGQISSEVPQNLSASRPQDRQFILSSKKLLLSDSGFYLCAWSAQGLRGYTFGSGTRLTVV.

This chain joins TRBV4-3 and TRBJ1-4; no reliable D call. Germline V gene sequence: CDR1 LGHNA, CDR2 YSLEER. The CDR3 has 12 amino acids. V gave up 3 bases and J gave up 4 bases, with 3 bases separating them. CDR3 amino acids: CASSHINEKLFF. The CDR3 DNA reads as TGCGCCAGCAGCCACATTAATGAAAAACTGTTTTTT.

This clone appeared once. CDR3 region: CASSPPSGGGSGANVLTF. CDR3 coding DNA: TGTGCCAGCAGTCCTCCCTCAGGGGGTGGGTCTGGGGCCAACGTCCTGACTTTC. The V gene is TRBV28, the J gene TRBJ2-6; 7 bases agree with TRBD1. Germline assignment: CDR1 MDHEN and CDR2 SYDVKM. J was trimmed by 1 base and V by 5 bases; bases with no gene match: 11. CDR3 length equals 18 residues.

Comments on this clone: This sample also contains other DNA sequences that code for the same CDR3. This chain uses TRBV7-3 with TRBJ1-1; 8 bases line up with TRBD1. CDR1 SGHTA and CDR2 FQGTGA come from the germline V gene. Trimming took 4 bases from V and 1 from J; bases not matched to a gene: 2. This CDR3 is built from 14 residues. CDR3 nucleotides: TGTGCCAGCAGCTCCACAGGGGGGAACACTGAAGCTTTCTTT. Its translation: CASSSTGGNTEAFF. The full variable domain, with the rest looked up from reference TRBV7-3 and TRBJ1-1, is GAGVSQTPSNKVTEKGKYVELRCDPISGHTALYWYRQSLGQGPEFLIYFQGTGAADDSGLPNDRFFAVRPEGSVSTLKIQRTERGDSAVYLCASSSTGGNTEAFFGQGTRLTVV.

CDR3 sequence reads: CASSSGTPQKFF. CDR3 nucleotides: TGTGCCAGCAGCTCCGGGACACCGCAGAAGTTCTTC. This rearrangement joins TRBV7-9 to TRBJ2-1; maybe TRBD1 (6 bases). This CDR3 is built from 12 residues. V shed 4 bases and J shed 14 bases, with 15 bases lying between them. Germline values: CDR1 SEHNR, CDR2 FQNEAQ (reference sequence).

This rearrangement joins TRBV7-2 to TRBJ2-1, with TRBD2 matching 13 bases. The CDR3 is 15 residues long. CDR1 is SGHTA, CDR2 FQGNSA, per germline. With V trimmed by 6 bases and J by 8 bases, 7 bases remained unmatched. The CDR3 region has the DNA TGTGCCAGCAGACCCCGACTAGCGGGAGGCTATGAGCAGTTCTTC. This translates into CASRPRLAGGYEQFF.